These T cell receptor beta chains were read from a single sample in a study of blood T cell repertoires in COVID-19. Measured with immunoSEQ multiplex PCR; TCRdb has only the in-frame clones, and not every one. Among about 180,000 clones listed, approximately 89% were seen once. The sample taken for sequencing was peripheral blood. These receptors came from a woman aged 25-40 years with acute or convalescent COVID-19. Both conserved end residues are part of each CDR3. Each record gives: J gene, V gene, D gene, clone size, CDR3 protein, CDR3 DNA. The D gene is left open where the match is weak. Only part of the rows carry a size: once, few, many, or a class if the clone is expanded.

>TRBJ2-7|TRBV15|TRBD2|NA
CATSRDWGGEREQYF
TGTGCCACCAGCAGAGATTGGGGGGGGGAGCGCGAGCAGTACTTC
>TRBJ2-1|TRBV5-1|TRBD2|once
CASSFTSGVYNEQFF
TGCGCCAGCAGCTTTACTAGCGGAGTCTACAATGAGCAGTTCTTC
>TRBJ1-4|TRBV28|NA|NA
CASGPGGQVNEKLFF
TGTGCCAGCGGCCCCGGCGGGCAGGTTAATGAAAAACTGTTTTTT
>TRBJ1-2|TRBV5-6|NA|NA
CASRRVPGGDYGYTF
TGTGCCAGCAGAAGGGTTCCGGGGGGAGACTATGGCTACACCTTC
>TRBJ2-4|TRBV7-2|TRBD1|NA
CASSLSGTVVQYF
TGTGCCAGCAGCCTCTCGGGGACAGTGGTTCAGTACTTC
>TRBJ2-5|TRBV7-7|TRBD2|NA
CASSLAREGETQYF
TGTGCTAGCAGCTTAGCGCGGGAGGGTGAGACCCAGTACTTC
>TRBJ1-2|TRBV28|NA|NA
CASSFRQGVNGYTF
TGTGCCAGCAGTTTTCGGCAGGGTGTAAATGGCTACACCTTC
>TRBJ1-5|TRBV12-3/TRBV12-4|NA|once
CASSLGEGQPQHF
TGTGCCAGCAGTTTGGGGGAGGGCCAGCCCCAGCATTTT
>TRBJ2-7|TRBV19|TRBD1|NA
CASSLGGQSILYF
TGTGCCAGTAGCCTAGGGGGACAGAGTATTCTGTACTTC
>TRBJ2-1|TRBV29-1|TRBD2|NA
CSVAASGRAHNEQFF
TGCAGCGTTGCGGCTAGCGGGAGGGCACACAATGAGCAGTTCTTC
>TRBJ2-3|TRBV10-1|NA|NA
CASSESMGTQYF
TGCGCCAGCAGTGAGTCAATGGGCACGCAGTATTTT
>TRBJ1-2|TRBV18|NA|NA
CASSPPSGVGGYTF
TGTGCCAGCTCACCACCATCAGGGGTCGGTGGCTACACCTTC
>TRBJ1-1|TRBV14|NA|NA
CASSQGRLGVAFF
TGTGCCAGCAGCCAAGGACGTTTAGGGGTCGCTTTCTTT
>TRBJ2-5|TRBV9|TRBD2|NA
CASSPTGLAGGTQYF
TGTGCCAGCAGCCCTACGGGACTAGCGGGAGGGACCCAGTACTTC
>TRBJ1-1|TRBV18|NA|NA
CASSRSYGANTEAFF
TGTGCCAGCTCACGAAGTTATGGGGCCAACACTGAAGCTTTCTTT
>TRBJ2-7|TRBV5-1|TRBD2|NA
CASSLVREANYEQYF
TGCGCCAGCAGCTTGGTTCGGGAGGCTAACTACGAGCAGTACTTC
>TRBJ2-3|TRBV7-9|TRBD1|once
CASSRDRGRTDTQYF
TGTGCCAGCAGCCGGGACAGGGGGCGTACAGATACGCAGTATTTT
>TRBJ2-5|TRBV5-1|TRBD1|NA
CASSGQDNEETQYF
TGCGCCAGCAGCGGACAGGACAATGAAGAGACCCAGTACTTC